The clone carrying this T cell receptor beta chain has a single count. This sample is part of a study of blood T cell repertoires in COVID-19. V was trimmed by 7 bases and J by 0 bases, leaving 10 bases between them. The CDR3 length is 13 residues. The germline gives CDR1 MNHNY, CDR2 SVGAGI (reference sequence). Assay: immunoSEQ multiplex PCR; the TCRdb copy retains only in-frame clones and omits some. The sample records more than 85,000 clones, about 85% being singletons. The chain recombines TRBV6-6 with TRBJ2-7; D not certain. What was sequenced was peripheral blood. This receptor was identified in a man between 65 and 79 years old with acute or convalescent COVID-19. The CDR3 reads CASNPGYSYEQYF. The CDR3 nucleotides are TGTGCCAGCAACCCCGGGTACTCCTACGAGCAGTACTTC.